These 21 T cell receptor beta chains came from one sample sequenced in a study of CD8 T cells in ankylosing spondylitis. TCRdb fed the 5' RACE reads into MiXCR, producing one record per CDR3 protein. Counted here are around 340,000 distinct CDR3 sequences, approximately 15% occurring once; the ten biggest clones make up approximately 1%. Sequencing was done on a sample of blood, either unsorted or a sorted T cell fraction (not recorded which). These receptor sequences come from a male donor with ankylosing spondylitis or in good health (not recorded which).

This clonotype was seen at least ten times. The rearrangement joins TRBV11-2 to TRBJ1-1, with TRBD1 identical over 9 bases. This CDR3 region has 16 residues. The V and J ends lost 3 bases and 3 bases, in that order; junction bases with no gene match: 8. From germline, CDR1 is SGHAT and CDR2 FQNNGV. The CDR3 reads CASSLGTGTGDTEAFF. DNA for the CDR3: TGTGCCAGCAGCTTGGGGACAGGGACCGGGGACACTGAAGCTTTCTTT.

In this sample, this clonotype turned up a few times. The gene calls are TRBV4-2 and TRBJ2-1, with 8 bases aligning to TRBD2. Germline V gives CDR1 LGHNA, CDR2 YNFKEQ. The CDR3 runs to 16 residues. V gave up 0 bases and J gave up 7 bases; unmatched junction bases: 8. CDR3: CASSQELAGGRNEQFF. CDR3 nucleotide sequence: TGTGCCAGCAGCCAAGAACTGGCGGGGGGTAGGAATGAGCAGTTCTTC.

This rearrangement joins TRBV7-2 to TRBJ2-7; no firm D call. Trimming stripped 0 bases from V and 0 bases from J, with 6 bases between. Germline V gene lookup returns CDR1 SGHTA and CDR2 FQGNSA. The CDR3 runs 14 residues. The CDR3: CASSLAGFSYEQYF. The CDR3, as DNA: TGTGCCAGCAGCTTAGCAGGGTTCTCCTACGAGCAGTACTTC.

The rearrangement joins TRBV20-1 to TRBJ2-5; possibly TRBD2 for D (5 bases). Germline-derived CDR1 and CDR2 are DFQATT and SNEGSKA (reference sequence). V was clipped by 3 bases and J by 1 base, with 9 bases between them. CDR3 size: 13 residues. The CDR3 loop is CSASALGQETQYF. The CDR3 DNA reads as TGCAGTGCTAGCGCACTAGGCCAAGAGACCCAGTACTTC.

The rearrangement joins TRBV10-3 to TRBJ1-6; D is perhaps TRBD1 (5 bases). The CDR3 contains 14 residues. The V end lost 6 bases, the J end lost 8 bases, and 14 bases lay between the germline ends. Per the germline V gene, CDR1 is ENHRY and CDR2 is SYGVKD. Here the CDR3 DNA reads TGTGCCATCAGCCTCGGGACTTCACATTCACCCCTCCACTTT. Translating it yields CAISLGTSHSPLHF.

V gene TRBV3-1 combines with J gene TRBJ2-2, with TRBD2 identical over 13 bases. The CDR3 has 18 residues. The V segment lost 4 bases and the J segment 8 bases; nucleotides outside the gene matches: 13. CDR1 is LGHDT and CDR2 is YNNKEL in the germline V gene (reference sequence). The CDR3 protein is CASSPRLAGGSSTGELFF. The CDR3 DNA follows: TGTGCCAGCAGCCCTCGACTAGCGGGAGGAAGCTCAACTGGGGAGCTGTTTTTT.

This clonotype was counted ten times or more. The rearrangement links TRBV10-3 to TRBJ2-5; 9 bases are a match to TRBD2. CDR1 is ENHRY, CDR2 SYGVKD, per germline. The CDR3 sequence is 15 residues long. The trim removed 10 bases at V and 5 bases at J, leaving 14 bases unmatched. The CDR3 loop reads CATSKEREAIETQYF. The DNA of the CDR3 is TGTGCCACCAGCAAGGAGCGGGAGGCTATCGAGACCCAGTACTTC.

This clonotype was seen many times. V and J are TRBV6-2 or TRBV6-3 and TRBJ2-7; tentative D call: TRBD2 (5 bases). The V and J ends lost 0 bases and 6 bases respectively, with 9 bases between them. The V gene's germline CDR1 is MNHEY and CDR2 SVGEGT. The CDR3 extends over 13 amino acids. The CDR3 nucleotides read TGTGCCAGCAGTTACTCGACTATATCCGAGCAGTACTTC. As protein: CASSYSTISEQYF.

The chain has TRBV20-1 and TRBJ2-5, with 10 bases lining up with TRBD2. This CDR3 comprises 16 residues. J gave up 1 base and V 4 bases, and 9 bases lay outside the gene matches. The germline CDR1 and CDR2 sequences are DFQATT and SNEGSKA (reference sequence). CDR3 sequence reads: CSAMVSAGGVQETQYF. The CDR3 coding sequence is TGCAGTGCTATGGTCTCAGCGGGAGGGGTCCAAGAGACCCAGTACTTC.

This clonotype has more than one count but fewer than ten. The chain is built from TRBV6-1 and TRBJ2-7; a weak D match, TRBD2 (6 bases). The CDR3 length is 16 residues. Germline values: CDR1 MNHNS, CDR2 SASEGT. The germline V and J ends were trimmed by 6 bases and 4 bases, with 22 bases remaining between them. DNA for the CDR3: TGTGCCAGCAGCCCGACCCCGGACGGGAGTAGGTACGAGCAGTACTTC. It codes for CASSPTPDGSRYEQYF.

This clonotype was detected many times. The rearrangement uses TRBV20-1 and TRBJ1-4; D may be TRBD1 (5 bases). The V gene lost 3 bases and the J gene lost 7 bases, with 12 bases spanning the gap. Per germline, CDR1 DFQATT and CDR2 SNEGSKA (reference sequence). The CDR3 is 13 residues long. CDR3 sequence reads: CSASQGEGEKLFF. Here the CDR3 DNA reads TGCAGTGCTAGTCAAGGGGAGGGTGAAAAACTGTTTTTT.

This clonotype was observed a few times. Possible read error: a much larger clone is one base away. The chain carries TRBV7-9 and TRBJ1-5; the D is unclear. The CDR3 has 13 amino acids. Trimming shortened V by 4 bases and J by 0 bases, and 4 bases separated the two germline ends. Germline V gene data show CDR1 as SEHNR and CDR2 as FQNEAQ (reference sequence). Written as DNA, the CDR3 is TGTGCCAGCAGCTCAAATAGCAATCAGCCCCAGCATTTT. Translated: CASSSNSNQPQHF. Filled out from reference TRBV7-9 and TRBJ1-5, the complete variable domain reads DTGVSQNPRHKITKRGQNVTFRCDPISEHNRLYWYRQTLGQGPEFLTYFQNEAQLEKSRLLSDRFSAERPKGSFSTLEIQRTEQGDSAMYLCASSSNSNQPQHFGDGTRLSIL.

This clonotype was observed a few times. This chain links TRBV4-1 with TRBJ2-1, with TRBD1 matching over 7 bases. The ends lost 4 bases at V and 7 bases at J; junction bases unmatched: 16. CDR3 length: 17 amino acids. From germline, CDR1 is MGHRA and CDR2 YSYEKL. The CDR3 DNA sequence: TGCGCCAGCAGCCGAATCCCGACAGGGTTCGTTGGTAATGAGCAGTTCTTC. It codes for CASSRIPTGFVGNEQFF.

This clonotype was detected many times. CDR3 sequence reads: CASRLEARYNEQFF. The DNA for the CDR3 is TGCGCCAGCAGACTCGAGGCCCGATACAATGAGCAGTTCTTC. V is TRBV5-1 and J is TRBJ2-1; D is unclear. Germline CDR1 is SGHRS and CDR2 is YFSETQ. The CDR3 contains 14 residues. V was shortened by 5 bases and J by 4 bases, with 13 bases between the two germline ends.

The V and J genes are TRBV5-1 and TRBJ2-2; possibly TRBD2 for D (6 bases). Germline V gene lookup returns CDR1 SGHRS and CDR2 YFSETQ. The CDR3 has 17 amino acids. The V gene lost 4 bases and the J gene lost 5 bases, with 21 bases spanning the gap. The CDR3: CASSLTGGSPGTGELFF. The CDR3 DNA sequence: TGCGCCAGCAGCCTTACCGGGGGTTCTCCGGGGACCGGGGAGCTGTTTTTT.

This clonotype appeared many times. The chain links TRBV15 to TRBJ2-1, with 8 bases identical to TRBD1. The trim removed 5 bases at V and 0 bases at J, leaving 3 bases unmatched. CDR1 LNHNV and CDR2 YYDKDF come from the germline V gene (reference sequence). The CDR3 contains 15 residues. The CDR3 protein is CATSGDRGSYNEQFF. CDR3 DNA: TGTGCCACCAGCGGCGACAGGGGCTCCTACAATGAGCAGTTCTTC.

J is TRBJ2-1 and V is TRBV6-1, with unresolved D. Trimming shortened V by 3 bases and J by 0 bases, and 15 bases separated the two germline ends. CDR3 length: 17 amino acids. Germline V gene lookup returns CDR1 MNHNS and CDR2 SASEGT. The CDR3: CASSDHSSASSYNEQFF. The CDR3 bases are TGTGCCAGCAGTGACCACAGTAGTGCGAGCTCCTACAATGAGCAGTTCTTC.

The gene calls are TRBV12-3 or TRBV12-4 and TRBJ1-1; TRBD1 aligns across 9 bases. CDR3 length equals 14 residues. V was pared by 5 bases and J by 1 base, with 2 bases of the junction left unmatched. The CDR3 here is CASSEDRGNTEAFF. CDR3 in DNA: TGTGCCAGCAGTGAGGACAGGGGGAACACTGAAGCTTTCTTT.

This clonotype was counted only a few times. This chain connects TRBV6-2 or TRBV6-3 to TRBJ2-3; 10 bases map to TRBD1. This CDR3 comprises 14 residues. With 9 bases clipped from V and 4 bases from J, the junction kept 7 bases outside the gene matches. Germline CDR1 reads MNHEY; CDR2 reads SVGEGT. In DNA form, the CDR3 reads TGTGCCAGTAACGACAGGGGGCAAGCAGATACGCAGTATTTT. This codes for CASNDRGQADTQYF.

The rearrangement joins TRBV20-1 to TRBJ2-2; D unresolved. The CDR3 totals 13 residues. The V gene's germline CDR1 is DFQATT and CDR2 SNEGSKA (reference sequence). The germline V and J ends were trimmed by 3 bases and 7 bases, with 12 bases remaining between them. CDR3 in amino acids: CSARTPPSGELFF. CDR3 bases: TGCAGTGCTAGGACCCCCCCTAGCGGGGAGCTGTTTTTT.

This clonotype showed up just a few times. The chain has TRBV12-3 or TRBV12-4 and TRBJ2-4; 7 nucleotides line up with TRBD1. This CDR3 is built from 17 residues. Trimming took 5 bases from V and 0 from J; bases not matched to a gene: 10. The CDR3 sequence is CASSDTGTALAKNIQYF. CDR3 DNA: TGTGCCAGCAGTGACACCGGGACAGCTTTAGCCAAAAACATTCAGTACTTC.